The 32 T cell receptor beta chains given below trace back to one sample, sequenced in a study of blood T cell repertoires in COVID-19. Using immunoSEQ multiplex PCR, the repertoire was profiled, and TCRdb retains in-frame clones only, with some absent. This table holds 100,000 to 150,000 clones, over 75% found once. The sequenced sample was peripheral blood. These receptors were collected from a woman of 80 years or more with acute or convalescent COVID-19.

This sequence joins TRBV5-6 and TRBJ1-1; D uncertain. V shed 6 bases and J shed 4 bases, with 19 bases lying between them. The CDR3 spans 15 residues. CDR1 SGHDT and CDR2 YYEEEE come from the germline V gene. DNA of the CDR3: TGTGCCAGCAACATGGAGGCAGTACGGTCCACTGAAGCTTTCTTT. This gives the protein CASNMEAVRSTEAFF.

This clone appeared a few times. This chain uses TRBV4-1 with TRBJ2-1; 8 positions match TRBD1. The germline CDR1 and CDR2 sequences are MGHRA and YSYEKL. The CDR3 runs to 16 residues. J lost 5 bases, V lost 0 bases, and 6 bases had no gene match. CDR3 nucleotide sequence: TGCGCCAGCAGCCAAGAGTGGACAGGGATAAACAATGAGCAGTTCTTC. As protein: CASSQEWTGINNEQFF.

This chain links TRBV7-9 with TRBJ1-3; possible D gene TRBD1, 5 bases. Germline assignment: CDR1 SEHNR and CDR2 FQNEAQ (reference sequence). The germline V and J ends were trimmed by 1 base and 4 bases, with 8 bases remaining between them. The CDR3 spans 14 residues. CDR3 bases: TGTGCCAGCAGCTTAGGGACATTAGGAAACACCATATATTTT. Protein: CASSLGTLGNTIYF.

The chain uses TRBV7-6 and TRBJ2-7, with a possible D match to TRBD2 (6 bases). Germline V CDR1 and CDR2: SGHVS, FNYEAQ. V lost 2 bases, J lost 7 bases, and 15 bases lay in between. CDR3 length: 14 amino acids. The chain's CDR3 is CASSLQEGVGEQYF. CDR3 nucleotides: TGTGCCAGCAGCTTACAGGAGGGAGTAGGAGAGCAGTACTTC. Supplemented by reference TRBV7-6 and TRBJ2-7, the full variable domain reads GAGVSQSPRYKVTKRGQDVALRCDPISGHVSLYWYRQALGQGPEFLTYFNYEAQQDKSGLPNDRFSAERPEGSISTLTIQRTEQRDSAMYRCASSLQEGVGEQYFGPGTRLTVT.

Only one count was recorded for this clone. V is TRBV28 and J is TRBJ1-5; 9 bases align to TRBD1. This CDR3 contains 15 residues. V shed 4 bases and J 1 base; nucleotides not matched to a gene: 2. Germline-derived CDR1 and CDR2 are MDHEN and SYDVKM. As DNA, the CDR3 is TGTGCCAGCAGTTCCGGACAGGGGAGCAATCAGCCCCAGCATTTT. This translates into CASSSGQGSNQPQHF. The entire variable domain, with the rest obtained from reference TRBV28 and TRBJ1-5, is as follows: DVKVTQSSRYLVKRTGEKVFLECVQDMDHENMFWYRQDPGLGLRLIYFSYDVKMKEKGDIPEGYSVSREKKERFSLILESASTNQTSMYLCASSSGQGSNQPQHFGDGTRLSIL.

This chain joins TRBV5-1 and TRBJ1-2; a weak D match, TRBD1 (6 bases). Deletions cut 0 bases from V and 3 bases from J, with 9 bases between. This CDR3 has 14 residues. The germline V gene encodes CDR1 SGHRS and CDR2 YFSETQ. In DNA form, the CDR3 reads TGCGCCAGCAGCTTGGGACAGGTTGACTATGGCTACACCTTC. It translates to CASSLGQVDYGYTF. Full variable domain (outside the CDR3, taken from reference TRBV5-1 and TRBJ1-2): KAGVTQTPRYLIKTRGQQVTLSCSPISGHRSVSWYQQTPGQGLQFLFEYFSETQRNKGNFPGRFSGRQFSNSRSEMNVSTLELGDSALYLCASSLGQVDYGYTFGSGTRLTVV.

The gene calls are TRBV18 and TRBJ1-5; no definite D call. From germline, CDR1 is KGHSH and CDR2 LQKENI. The ends were cut back, 2 bases at V and 2 bases at J, with 7 bases in the middle. This CDR3 is 14 amino acids long. The CDR3 protein is CASSPWRGNQPQHF. The CDR3 DNA is TGTGCCAGCTCACCATGGAGAGGCAATCAGCCCCAGCATTTT.

V gene TRBV19 combines with J gene TRBJ1-1; no reliable D call. Trimming removed 7 bases from V and 4 bases from J, with 19 bases in between. In germline, CDR1 is LNHDA, CDR2 SQIVND (reference sequence). This CDR3 spans 15 amino acids. The CDR3 sequence: CASTTREGGITEAFF. The DNA of the CDR3 is TGTGCCAGTACCACTCGAGAGGGAGGAATCACTGAAGCTTTCTTT.

The genes are TRBV5-4 and TRBJ2-7; TRBD1 aligns across 7 bases. The CDR3 length is 15 residues. V lost 2 bases and J lost 0; bases outside the gene matches: 5. Germline CDR1 SGHNT, CDR2 YYREEE (reference sequence). In DNA form, the CDR3 reads TGTGCCAGCAGCTTAGGGACAGTGGCCTCCTACGAGCAGTACTTC. Translation gives CASSLGTVASYEQYF.

J is TRBJ2-5 and V is TRBV5-1, with TRBD2 identical over 7 bases. The J segment lost 4 bases and the V segment lost 1 base, leaving 4 bases of the junction unmatched. CDR1 is SGHRS and CDR2 is YFSETQ in the germline V gene. This CDR3 spans 14 amino acids. CDR3 region: CASSLQGEGETQYF. DNA for the CDR3: TGCGCCAGCAGCTTGCAAGGGGAGGGAGAGACCCAGTACTTC. Based on the CDR3 plus reference TRBV5-1 and TRBJ2-5, the full variable domain is KAGVTQTPRYLIKTRGQQVTLSCSPISGHRSVSWYQQTPGQGLQFLFEYFSETQRNKGNFPGRFSGRQFSNSRSEMNVSTLELGDSALYLCASSLQGEGETQYFGPGTRLLVL.

The chain joins TRBV5-1 to TRBJ2-3, with 7 bases fitting TRBD2. The J segment lost 1 base and the V segment lost 1 base, leaving 9 bases of the junction unmatched. The CDR3 runs to 17 residues. CDR1 and CDR2 (germline): SGHRS, YFSETQ. In DNA, the CDR3 is TGCGCCAGCAGCTTGTCCGGGGGGAATATTCGCACAGATACGCAGTATTTT. It specifies CASSLSGGNIRTDTQYF.

The chain employs TRBV7-2 and TRBJ1-1, with D possibly being TRBD1 (6 bases). Germline V gives CDR1 SGHTA, CDR2 FQGNSA. The CDR3 is made up of 13 amino acids. V dropped 3 bases and J dropped 4 bases, with 9 bases sitting between them. The DNA for the CDR3 is TGTGCCAGCAGCTTGGACAGACCCACTGAAGCTTTCTTT. Translated, it gives CASSLDRPTEAFF. The full variable domain, with the rest looked up from reference TRBV7-2 and TRBJ1-1, is GAGVSQSPSNKVTEKGKDVELRCDPISGHTALYWYRQSLGQGLEFLIYFQGNSAPDKSGLPSDRFSAERTGGSVSTLTIQRTQQEDSAVYLCASSLDRPTEAFFGQGTRLTVV.

CDR3 sequence: CASRPQGGSPLHF. DNA of the CDR3: TGTGCCAGCAGACCACAGGGAGGGTCACCCCTCCACTTT. The V call is TRBV12-3 or TRBV12-4, the J call TRBJ1-6; TRBD1 is a possible D gene (6 bases). The CDR3 loop spans 13 amino acids. V lost 6 bases and J 10 bases, leaving 13 bases between the germline ends.

This clone was picked up one time. The CDR3 here is CASSLGSGGAGPQFF. CDR3 DNA: TGTGCCAGCAGCTTAGGTAGCGGGGGGGCCGGTCCGCAGTTCTTC. This chain connects TRBV7-8 to TRBJ2-1, with 11 bases lining up with TRBD2. The CDR3 has 15 amino acids. Germline trimming cut 1 base from V and 12 bases from J; bases unmatched to any gene: 8. Germline V gene data show CDR1 as SGHVS and CDR2 as FQNEAQ.

The chain couples TRBV4-3 to TRBJ1-4, with a weak D call TRBD1 (6 bases). Looked up from germline, CDR1 is LGHNA and CDR2 is YSLEER. The ends were cut back, 3 bases at V and 6 bases at J, with 20 bases in the middle. This CDR3 comprises 17 residues. CDR3 protein: CASSQPPPGHRDEKLFF. The CDR3 nucleotides are TGCGCCAGCAGCCAGCCTCCCCCGGGACACCGCGATGAAAAACTGTTTTTT.

The chain links TRBV7-9 to TRBJ1-2; D unresolved. V was shortened by 0 bases and J by 0 bases, with 8 bases between the two germline ends. Germline V gives CDR1 SEHNR, CDR2 FQNEAQ (reference sequence). CDR3 length: 15 residues. As DNA, the CDR3 is TGTGCCAGCAGCTTAGCTAGACTGGCTAACTATGGCTACACCTTC. It codes for CASSLARLANYGYTF.

This chain links TRBV5-4 with TRBJ2-5; D is possibly TRBD2 (6 bases). Trimming took 4 bases from V and 3 from J, leaving 13 bases between them. This CDR3 spans 14 amino acids. CDR1 is SGHNT and CDR2 is YYREEE in the germline V gene (reference sequence). CDR3 region: CASSGGAGKETQYF. The CDR3 DNA reads TGTGCCAGCAGCGGCGGCGCGGGAAAAGAGACCCAGTACTTC.

This sequence joins TRBV18 and TRBJ2-7; 9 bases align to TRBD1. The CDR3 extends over 15 amino acids. V lost 3 bases, J lost 4 bases, and 7 bases stayed unmatched. Germline V gene sequence: CDR1 KGHSH, CDR2 LQKENI. CDR3 coding DNA: TGTGCCAGCTCACCTTCGGGACAGGGATTTTACGAGCAGTACTTC. Amino acids: CASSPSGQGFYEQYF.

This clone was detected a few times. Other DNA sequences in this sample translate to the same CDR3. The chain carries TRBV5-1 and TRBJ1-1, with 11 nucleotides matching TRBD1. Germline CDR1 SGHRS, CDR2 YFSETQ. The CDR3 contains 15 residues. V was clipped by 4 bases and J by 3 bases; unmatched bases: 5. CDR3 in amino acids: CASSPRTGGDTEAFF. The DNA of the CDR3 is TGCGCCAGCAGCCCGAGGACAGGGGGCGACACTGAAGCTTTCTTT. The whole variable domain, filled in from reference TRBV5-1 and TRBJ1-1, reads KAGVTQTPRYLIKTRGQQVTLSCSPISGHRSVSWYQQTPGQGLQFLFEYFSETQRNKGNFPGRFSGRQFSNSRSEMNVSTLELGDSALYLCASSPRTGGDTEAFFGQGTRLTVV.

Here the CDR3 DNA reads TGTGCCAGCAGTAGCCGGGACAGGGGACACGGCTACACCTTC. Translation gives CASSSRDRGHGYTF. This chain connects TRBV27 to TRBJ1-2; 10 positions match TRBD1. The CDR3 covers 14 residues. The germline gives CDR1 MNHEY, CDR2 SMNVEV (reference sequence). V gave up 5 bases and J gave up 8 bases; unmatched junction bases: 8.

With respect to this clone: Other DNA sequences within the sample encode an identical CDR3. CDR3 coding DNA: TGTGCCAGCAGACGGGACAGGGGTTCAAATGAGCAGTTCTTC. This encodes CASRRDRGSNEQFF. This chain connects TRBV7-2 to TRBJ2-1, with 10 nucleotides matching TRBD1. CDR1 SGHTA and CDR2 FQGNSA come from the germline V gene. Unmatched junction bases numbered 6, after V lost 6 bases and J lost 7 bases. CDR3 length: 14 residues.

The chain carries TRBV11-2 and TRBJ1-1; maybe TRBD1 (6 bases). From germline, CDR1 is SGHAT and CDR2 FQNNGV. The CDR3 is made up of 15 amino acids. The germline V and J ends were trimmed by 3 bases and 3 bases, with 14 bases remaining between them. The CDR3 DNA is TGTGCCAGCAGCTTGGGGGGGGCGCGGGACACTGAAGCTTTCTTT. Translation: CASSLGGARDTEAFF.

The chain links TRBV14 to TRBJ1-2; D uncertain. V was pared by 1 base and J by 5 bases, with 5 bases between. The CDR3 consists of 12 residues. CDR1 is SGHDN, CDR2 FVKESK, per germline. CDR3 sequence (DNA): TGTGCCAGCAGCCAAGGCGGATATGGCTACACCTTC. Encoded protein: CASSQGGYGYTF.

The chain is built from TRBV11-2 and TRBJ2-3; TRBD1 is a possible D gene (6 bases). V shed 6 bases and J shed 1 base, with 14 bases lying between them. The CDR3 runs 15 residues. Germline CDR1 and CDR2: SGHAT and FQNNGV. CDR3 bases: TGTGCCAGCAGGCCAAGTGGGGGCGGCACAGATACGCAGTATTTT. Translated, it gives CASRPSGGGTDTQYF.

This clone was recorded once. V and J are TRBV10-3 and TRBJ2-3, with D uncertain. Trimming stripped 5 bases from V and 2 bases from J, with 20 bases between. This CDR3 is built from 17 residues. CDR1 and CDR2 from the germline V gene are ENHRY and SYGVKD. In DNA form, the CDR3 reads TGTGCCATCAGTCCCTTCAGTAGAGGCCCCTTCACAGATACGCAGTATTTT. This codes for CAISPFSRGPFTDTQYF.

The chain links TRBV6-2 or TRBV6-3 to TRBJ2-4, with D possibly being TRBD2 (5 bases). The CDR3 sequence is 16 residues long. CDR1 and CDR2 (germline): MNHEY, SVGEGT. Trimming left V 6 bases short and J 0 bases short, with 15 bases between. The DNA of the CDR3 is TGTGCCAGCAGCCTAGGAGGAACTCAAGCCAAAAACATTCAGTACTTC. Its translation is CASSLGGTQAKNIQYF.

The V call is TRBV3-1 (or the pseudogene TRBV3-2), the J call TRBJ1-1, with TRBD1 matching over 8 bases. The CDR3 extends over 17 amino acids. Germline CDR1 LGHDT, CDR2 YNNKEL (reference sequence). Trimming took 0 bases from V and 7 from J; bases not matched to a gene: 13. DNA for the CDR3: TGTGCCAGCAGCCAAGATTTGGGAAACAGGGGGGGGCGTGAAGCTTTCTTT. Translated: CASSQDLGNRGGREAFF.

The chain links TRBV4-2 to TRBJ1-5; D unresolved. The CDR3 runs 16 residues. Deletions cut 1 base from V and 0 bases from J, with 10 bases between. Germline-derived CDR1 and CDR2 are LGHNA and YNFKEQ. CDR3 loop: CASSQAFGDSNQPQHF. In DNA, the CDR3 is TGTGCCAGCAGCCAAGCTTTCGGAGATAGCAATCAGCCCCAGCATTTT.

CDR3 residues: CASSDGQGTAFF. CDR3 in DNA: TGTGCCAGCAGCGACGGACAGGGGACTGCTTTCTTT. This chain links TRBV2 with TRBJ1-1, with 9 bases that match TRBD1. The CDR3 totals 12 residues. From germline, CDR1 is SNHLY and CDR2 FYNNEI. Germline trimming cut 6 bases from V and 11 bases from J; bases unmatched to any gene: 7. The full variable domain, with the rest looked up from reference TRBV2 and TRBJ1-1, is EPEVTQTPSHQVTQMGQEVILRCVPISNHLYFYWYRQILGQKVEFLVSFYNNEISEKSEIFDDQFSVERPDGSNFTLKIRSTKLEDSAMYFCASSDGQGTAFFGQGTRLTVV.

Only one count was recorded for this clone. The chain recombines TRBV2 with TRBJ2-1; 7 bases line up with TRBD1. This CDR3 comprises 13 residues. The V and J ends lost 7 bases and 9 bases, in that order; junction bases with no gene match: 9. Germline assignment: CDR1 SNHLY and CDR2 FYNNEI. CDR3 protein: CASMKGAASEQFF. As DNA, the CDR3 is TGTGCCAGCATGAAGGGGGCGGCGAGTGAGCAGTTCTTC.

A single count supports this clone. The chain couples TRBV7-9 to TRBJ1-3; no firm D call. The V gene's germline CDR1 is SEHNR and CDR2 FQNEAQ (reference sequence). This CDR3 is 14 amino acids long. The V end lost 5 bases, the J end lost 4 bases, and 12 bases lay between the germline ends. The chain's CDR3 is CASSPWGGGNTIYF. The CDR3 DNA follows: TGTGCCAGCAGCCCGTGGGGAGGAGGAAACACCATATATTTT.

This clone has only one observation. The V and J genes are TRBV6-5 and TRBJ1-1; 8 bases line up with TRBD1. J gave up 3 bases and V 5 bases, and 8 bases lay outside the gene matches. Germline lookup yields CDR1 MNHEY and CDR2 SVGAGI. This CDR3 region has 15 residues. The CDR3 sequence: CASSKIRDRYTEAFF. CDR3 nucleotide sequence: TGTGCCAGCAGTAAGATTAGGGACAGGTACACTGAAGCTTTCTTT.